This T cell receptor (beta chain) was sequenced during a study of blood T cell repertoires in COVID-19. Trimming cost V 4 bases and J 4 bases, with 12 bases left between them. Germline CDR1 KGHDR, CDR2 SFDVKD. The CDR3 loop spans 15 amino acids. TCRdb's table, derived via immunoSEQ multiplex PCR, lists solely in-frame clones and lacks some. The table lists over 250,000 clones, approximately 79% of them singletons, with roughly 4% in the top ten. The origin of this receptor is a man aged 25-45 years with acute COVID-19. The specimen was PBMCs or T cells enriched from blood (not recorded which). V gene TRBV24-1 combines with J gene TRBJ2-2, with unresolved D. CDR3 region: CATSDSTAVTGELFF. DNA of the CDR3: TGTGCCACCAGTGACTCAACCGCAGTCACCGGGGAGCTGTTTTTT.